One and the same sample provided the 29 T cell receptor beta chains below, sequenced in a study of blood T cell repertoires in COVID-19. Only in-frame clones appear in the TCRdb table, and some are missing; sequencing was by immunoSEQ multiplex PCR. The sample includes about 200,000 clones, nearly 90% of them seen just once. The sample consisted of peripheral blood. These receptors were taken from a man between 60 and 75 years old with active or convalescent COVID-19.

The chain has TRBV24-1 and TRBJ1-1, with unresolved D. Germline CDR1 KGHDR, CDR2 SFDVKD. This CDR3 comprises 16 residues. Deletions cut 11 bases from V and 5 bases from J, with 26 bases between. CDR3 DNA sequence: TGTGCCAGTAATAGTCTGAGGGCTAGGAGGAGAACTGAAGCTTTCTTT. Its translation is CASNSLRARRRTEAFF.

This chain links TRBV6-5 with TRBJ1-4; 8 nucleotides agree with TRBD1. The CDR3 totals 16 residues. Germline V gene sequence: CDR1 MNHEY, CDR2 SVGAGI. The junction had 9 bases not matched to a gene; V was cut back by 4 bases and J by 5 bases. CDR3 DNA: TGTGCCAGCAGTTCGACAGGGGCGGGAAGGAATGAAAAACTGTTTTTT. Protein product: CASSSTGAGRNEKLFF.

The chain's CDR3 is CAISGSSGNTIYF. The CDR3 bases are TGTGCCATCAGTGGGAGCTCTGGAAACACCATATATTTT. The V call is TRBV10-3, the J call TRBJ1-3; D call uncertain. CDR1 and CDR2 from the germline V gene are ENHRY and SYGVKD. The CDR3 covers 13 residues. Trimming pared 4 bases from V and 0 bases from J, leaving 4 bases between.

The CDR3 spells CASSAIGQGETQYF. CDR3 coding DNA: TGTGCCAGCAGCGCGATCGGACAGGGAGAGACCCAGTACTTC. The V call is TRBV9, the J call TRBJ2-5; 8 nucleotides agree with TRBD1. Germline V gene lookup returns CDR1 SGDLS and CDR2 YYNGEE. The V and J ends lost 3 bases and 4 bases, in that order; junction bases with no gene match: 5. CDR3 length equals 14 residues.

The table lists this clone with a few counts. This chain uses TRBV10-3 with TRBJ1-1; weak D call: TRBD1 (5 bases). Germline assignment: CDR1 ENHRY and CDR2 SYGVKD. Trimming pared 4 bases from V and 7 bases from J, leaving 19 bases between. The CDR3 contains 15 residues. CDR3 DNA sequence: TGTGCCATCAGTGTTACTCAGGGTAGAGAAGGTGAAGCTTTCTTT. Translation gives CAISVTQGREGEAFF.

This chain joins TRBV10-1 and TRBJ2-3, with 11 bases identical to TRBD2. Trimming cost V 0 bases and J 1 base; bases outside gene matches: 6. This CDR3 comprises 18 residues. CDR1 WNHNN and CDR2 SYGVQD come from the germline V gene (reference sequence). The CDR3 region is CASSESRLAGGRTDTQYF. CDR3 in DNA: TGCGCCAGCAGTGAGTCTAGGCTAGCGGGGGGTCGCACAGATACGCAGTATTTT.

CDR3 DNA sequence: TGTGCCAGCAGTTACTTTGGACAGGGTAATTCACCCCTCCACTTT. Amino acid sequence: CASSYFGQGNSPLHF. The chain couples TRBV6-5 to TRBJ1-6; TRBD1 aligns across 8 bases. The trim removed 1 base at V and 6 bases at J, leaving 2 bases unmatched. CDR3 size: 15 residues. Germline loops: CDR1 MNHEY, CDR2 SVGAGI.

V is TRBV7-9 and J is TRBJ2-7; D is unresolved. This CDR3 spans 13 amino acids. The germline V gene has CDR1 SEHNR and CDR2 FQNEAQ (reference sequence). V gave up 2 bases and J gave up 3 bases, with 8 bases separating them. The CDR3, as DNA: TGTGCCAGCAGCTTACCAGACATCTACGAGCAGTACTTC. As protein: CASSLPDIYEQYF.

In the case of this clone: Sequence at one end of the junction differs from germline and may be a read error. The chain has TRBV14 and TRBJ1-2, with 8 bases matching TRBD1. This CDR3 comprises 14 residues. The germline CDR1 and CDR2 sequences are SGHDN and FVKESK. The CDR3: CASSEDRGWYGYTF. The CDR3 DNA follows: TGTGCCAGCAGCGAAGACAGGGGTTGGTATGGCTACACCTTC. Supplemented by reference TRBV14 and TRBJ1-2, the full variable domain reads EAGVTQFPSHSVIEKGQTVTLRCDPISGHDNLYWYRRVMGKEIKFLLHFVKESKQDESGMPNNRFLAERTGGTYSTLKVQPAELEDSGVYFCASSEDRGWYGYTFGSGTRLTVV.

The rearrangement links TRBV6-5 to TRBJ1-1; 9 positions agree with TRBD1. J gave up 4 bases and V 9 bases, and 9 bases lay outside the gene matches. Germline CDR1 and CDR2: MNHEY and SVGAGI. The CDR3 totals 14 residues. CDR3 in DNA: TGTGCCAGTCTAACAGGGGGCTTGAGCACTGAAGCTTTCTTT. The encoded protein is CASLTGGLSTEAFF.

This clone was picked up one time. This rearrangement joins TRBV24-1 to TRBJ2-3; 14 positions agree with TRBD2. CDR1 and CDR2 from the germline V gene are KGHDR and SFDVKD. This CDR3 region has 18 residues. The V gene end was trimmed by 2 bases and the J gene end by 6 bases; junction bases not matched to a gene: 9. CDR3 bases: TGTGCCACCAGTGATTCCACTTGGACTAGCGGGGGGAGGGATACGCAGTATTTT. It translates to CATSDSTWTSGGRDTQYF.

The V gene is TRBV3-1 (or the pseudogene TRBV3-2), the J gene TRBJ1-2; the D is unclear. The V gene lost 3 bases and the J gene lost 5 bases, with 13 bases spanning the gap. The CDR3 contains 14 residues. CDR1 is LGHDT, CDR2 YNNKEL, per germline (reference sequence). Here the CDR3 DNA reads TGTGCCAGCAGCCATGCCTCGAGGGTATATGGCTACACCTTC. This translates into CASSHASRVYGYTF.

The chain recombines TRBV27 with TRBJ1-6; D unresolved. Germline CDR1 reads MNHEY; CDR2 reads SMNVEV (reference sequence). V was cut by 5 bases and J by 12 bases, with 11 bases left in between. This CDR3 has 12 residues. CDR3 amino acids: CASSPRREPLHF. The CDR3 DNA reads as TGTGCCAGCAGTCCCAGGAGGGAACCCCTCCACTTT.

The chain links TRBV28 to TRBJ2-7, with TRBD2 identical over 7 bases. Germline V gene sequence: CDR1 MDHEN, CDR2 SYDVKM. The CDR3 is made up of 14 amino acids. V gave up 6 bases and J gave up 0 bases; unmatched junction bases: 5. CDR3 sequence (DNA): TGTGCCAGCAGAATGGGGGGGAGCTCCTACGAGCAGTACTTC. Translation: CASRMGGSSYEQYF.

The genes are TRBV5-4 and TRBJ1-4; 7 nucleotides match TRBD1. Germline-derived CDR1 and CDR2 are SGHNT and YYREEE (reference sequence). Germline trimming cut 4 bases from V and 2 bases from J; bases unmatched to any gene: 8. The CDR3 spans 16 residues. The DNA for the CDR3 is TGTGCCAGCAGCATAGGGGGCGGGGGGACTAATGAAAAACTGTTTTTT. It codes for CASSIGGGGTNEKLFF.

CDR3 loop: CASSPRQNNYGYTF. The CDR3 DNA is TGTGCCAGCAGTCCTCGACAGAACAACTATGGCTACACCTTC. The rearrangement links TRBV25-1 to TRBJ1-2, with D possibly matching TRBD1 (5 bases). The CDR3 contains 14 residues. V was pared by 5 bases and J by 2 bases, with 12 bases between. Germline V CDR1 and CDR2: MGHDK, SYGVNS.

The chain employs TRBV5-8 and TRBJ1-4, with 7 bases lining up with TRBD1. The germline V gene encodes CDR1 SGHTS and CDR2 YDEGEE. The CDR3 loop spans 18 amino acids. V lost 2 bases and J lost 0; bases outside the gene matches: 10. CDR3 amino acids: CASSFGQGTVATNEKLFF. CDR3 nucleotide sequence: TGTGCCAGCAGCTTTGGCCAGGGGACAGTTGCAACTAATGAAAAACTGTTTTTT.

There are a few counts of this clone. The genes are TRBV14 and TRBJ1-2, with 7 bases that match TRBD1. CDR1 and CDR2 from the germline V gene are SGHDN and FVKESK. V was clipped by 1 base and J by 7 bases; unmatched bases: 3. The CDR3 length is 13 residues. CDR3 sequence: CASSQATGTGYTF. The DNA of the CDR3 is TGTGCCAGCAGCCAAGCGACAGGGACTGGCTACACCTTC.

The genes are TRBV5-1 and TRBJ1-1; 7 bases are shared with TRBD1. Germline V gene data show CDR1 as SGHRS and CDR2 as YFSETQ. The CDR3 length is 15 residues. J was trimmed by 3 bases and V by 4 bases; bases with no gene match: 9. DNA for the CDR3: TGCGCCAGCAGCCTTACCGGGACAGCCTACACTGAAGCTTTCTTT. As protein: CASSLTGTAYTEAFF.

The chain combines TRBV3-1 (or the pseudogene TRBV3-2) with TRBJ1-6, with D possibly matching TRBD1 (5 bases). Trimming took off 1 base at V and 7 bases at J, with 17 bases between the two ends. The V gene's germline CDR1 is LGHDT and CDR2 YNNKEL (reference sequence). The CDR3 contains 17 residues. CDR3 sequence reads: CASSQVFLGQSNSPLHF. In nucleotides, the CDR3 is TGTGCCAGCAGCCAAGTGTTCTTGGGGCAGTCGAATTCACCCCTCCACTTT.

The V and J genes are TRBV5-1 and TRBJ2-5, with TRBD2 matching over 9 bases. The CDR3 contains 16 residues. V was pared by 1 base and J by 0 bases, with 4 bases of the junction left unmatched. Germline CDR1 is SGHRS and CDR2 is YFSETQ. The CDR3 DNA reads TGCGCCAGCAGCTTGTATGCGGGGGGGTACCAAGAGACCCAGTACTTC. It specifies CASSLYAGGYQETQYF.

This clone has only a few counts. The CDR3 sequence: CASMLAGEETQYF. The CDR3 DNA sequence: TGTGCCAGCATGTTAGCGGGTGAAGAGACCCAGTACTTC. The V call is TRBV2, the J call TRBJ2-5; 7 bases line up with TRBD2. V lost 7 bases to trimming and J lost 3 bases; unmatched junction nucleotides: 5. CDR3 size: 13 residues. Germline V gene lookup returns CDR1 SNHLY and CDR2 FYNNEI.

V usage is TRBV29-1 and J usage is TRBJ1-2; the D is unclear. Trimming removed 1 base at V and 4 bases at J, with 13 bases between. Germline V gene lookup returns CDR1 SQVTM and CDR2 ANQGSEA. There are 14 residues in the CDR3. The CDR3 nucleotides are TGCAGCGTTGAAGGGTCTGGGCAAATCTATGGCTACACCTTC. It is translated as CSVEGSGQIYGYTF.

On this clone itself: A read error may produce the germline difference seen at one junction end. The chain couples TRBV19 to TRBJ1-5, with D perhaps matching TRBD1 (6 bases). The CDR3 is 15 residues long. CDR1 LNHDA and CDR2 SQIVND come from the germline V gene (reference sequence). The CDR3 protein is CASSVDRKSNQPQHF. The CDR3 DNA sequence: TGTGCCAGTAGTGTAGACAGGAAAAGCAATCAGCCCCAGCATTTT.

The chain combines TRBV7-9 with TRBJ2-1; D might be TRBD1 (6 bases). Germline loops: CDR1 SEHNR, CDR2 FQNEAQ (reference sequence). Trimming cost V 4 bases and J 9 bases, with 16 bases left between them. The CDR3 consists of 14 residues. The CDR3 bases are TGTGCCAGCAGCTCCGATCCGGACAGAAGTGAGCAGTTCTTC. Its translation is CASSSDPDRSEQFF.

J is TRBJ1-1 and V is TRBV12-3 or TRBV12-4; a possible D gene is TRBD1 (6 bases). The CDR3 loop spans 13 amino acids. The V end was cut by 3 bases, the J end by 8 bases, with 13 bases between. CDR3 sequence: CASSFSRGTEAFF. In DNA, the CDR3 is TGTGCCAGCAGTTTCTCTAGGGGGACAGAAGCTTTCTTT.

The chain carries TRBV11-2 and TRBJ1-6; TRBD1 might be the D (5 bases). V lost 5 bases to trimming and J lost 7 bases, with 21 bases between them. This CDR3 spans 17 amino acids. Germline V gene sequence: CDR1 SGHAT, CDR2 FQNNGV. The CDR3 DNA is TGTGCCAGCAGCCCCTCTATGTTCAGGGTAGAGAATTCACCCCTCCACTTT. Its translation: CASSPSMFRVENSPLHF.

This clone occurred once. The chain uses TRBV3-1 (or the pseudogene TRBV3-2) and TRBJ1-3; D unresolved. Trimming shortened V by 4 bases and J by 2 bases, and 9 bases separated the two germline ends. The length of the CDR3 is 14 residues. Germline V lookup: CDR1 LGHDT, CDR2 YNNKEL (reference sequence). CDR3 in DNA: TGTGCCAGCAGCCCACGGGAAACTGGAAACACCATATATTTT. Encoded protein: CASSPRETGNTIYF.

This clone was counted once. CDR3 bases: TGTGCCAGCAGTGAAGAGGGGCCAGGACGGGCAGTGAACACTGAAGCTTTCTTT. Translating it yields CASSEEGPGRAVNTEAFF. V and J are TRBV2 and TRBJ1-1; a weak D match, TRBD1 (5 bases). V lost 1 base to trimming and J lost 0 bases, with 18 bases between them. CDR1 and CDR2 from the germline V gene are SNHLY and FYNNEI. CDR3 length: 18 amino acids.